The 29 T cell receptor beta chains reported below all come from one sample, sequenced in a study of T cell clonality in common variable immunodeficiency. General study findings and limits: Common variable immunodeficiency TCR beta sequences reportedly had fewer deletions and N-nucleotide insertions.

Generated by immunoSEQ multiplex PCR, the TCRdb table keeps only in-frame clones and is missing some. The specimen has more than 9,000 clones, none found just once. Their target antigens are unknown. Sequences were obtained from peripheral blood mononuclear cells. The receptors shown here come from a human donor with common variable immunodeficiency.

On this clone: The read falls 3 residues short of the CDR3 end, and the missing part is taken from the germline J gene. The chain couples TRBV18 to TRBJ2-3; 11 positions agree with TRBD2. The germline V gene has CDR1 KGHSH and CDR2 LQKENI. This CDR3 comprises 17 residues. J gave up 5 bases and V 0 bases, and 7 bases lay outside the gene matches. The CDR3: CASSPPYSGRARDTQYF. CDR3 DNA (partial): TGTGCCAGCTCACCACCTTATAGCGGGAGGGCGAGAGATACG. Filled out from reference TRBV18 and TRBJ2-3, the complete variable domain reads NAGVMQNPRHLVRRRGQEARLRCSPMKGHSHVYWYRQLPEEGLKFMVYLQKENIIDESGMPKERFSAEFPKEGPSILRIQQVVRGDSAAYFCASSPPYSGRARDTQYFGPGTRLTVL.

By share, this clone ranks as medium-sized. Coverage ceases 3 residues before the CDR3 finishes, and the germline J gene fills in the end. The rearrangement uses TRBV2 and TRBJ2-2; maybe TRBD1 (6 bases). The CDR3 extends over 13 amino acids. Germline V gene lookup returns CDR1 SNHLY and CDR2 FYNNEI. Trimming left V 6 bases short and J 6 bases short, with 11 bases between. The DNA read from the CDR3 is TGTGCCAGCAGGTCAGGGGTGTCCGGGGAG. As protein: CASRSGVSGE. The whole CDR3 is CASRSGVSGELFF.

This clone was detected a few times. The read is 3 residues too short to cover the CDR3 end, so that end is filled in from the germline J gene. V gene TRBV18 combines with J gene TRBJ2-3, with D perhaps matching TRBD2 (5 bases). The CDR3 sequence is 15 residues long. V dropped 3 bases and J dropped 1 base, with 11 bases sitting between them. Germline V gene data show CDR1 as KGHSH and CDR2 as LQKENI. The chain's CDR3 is CASSPTGKGTDTQYF. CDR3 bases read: TGTGCCAGCTCACCGACGGGGAAGGGCACAGATACG. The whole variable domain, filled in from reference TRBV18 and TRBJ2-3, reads NAGVMQNPRHLVRRRGQEARLRCSPMKGHSHVYWYRQLPEEGLKFMVYLQKENIIDESGMPKERFSAEFPKEGPSILRIQQVVRGDSAAYFCASSPTGKGTDTQYFGPGTRLTVL.

The CDR3: CASSIGGEQYF. CDR3 DNA (partial): TGTGCCAGTAGTATCGGGGGCGAG. The chain recombines TRBV19 with TRBJ2-7, with a possible D match to TRBD2 (6 bases). The DNA ends 3 residues before the CDR3 does, and the rest of the CDR3 is filled in from the germline J gene. CDR1 and CDR2 from the germline V gene are LNHDA and SQIVND (reference sequence). With 3 bases removed from V and 6 bases from J, the gap between germline ends came to 6 bases. There are 11 residues in the CDR3.

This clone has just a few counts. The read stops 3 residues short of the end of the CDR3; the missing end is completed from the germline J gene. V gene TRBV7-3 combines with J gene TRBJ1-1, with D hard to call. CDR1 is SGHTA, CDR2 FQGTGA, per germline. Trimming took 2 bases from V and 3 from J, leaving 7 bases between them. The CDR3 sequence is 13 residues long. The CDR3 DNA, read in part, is TGTGCCAGCAGCTTAGACTCGTACACTGAA. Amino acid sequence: CASSLDSYTE. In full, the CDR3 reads CASSLDSYTEAFF. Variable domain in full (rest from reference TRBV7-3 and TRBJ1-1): GAGVSQTPSNKVTEKGKYVELRCDPISGHTALYWYRQSLGQGPEFLIYFQGTGAADDSGLPNDRFFAVRPEGSVSTLKIQRTERGDSAVYLCASSLDSYTEAFFGQGTRLTVV.

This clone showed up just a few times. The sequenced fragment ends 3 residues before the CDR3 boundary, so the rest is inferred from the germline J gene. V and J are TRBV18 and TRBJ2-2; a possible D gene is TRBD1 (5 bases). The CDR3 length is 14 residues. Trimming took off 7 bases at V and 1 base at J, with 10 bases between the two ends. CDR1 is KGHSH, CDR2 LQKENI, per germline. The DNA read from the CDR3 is TGTGCCAGCTTACAAGGGGTGAACACCGGGGAG. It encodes CASLQGVNTGE. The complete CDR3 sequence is CASLQGVNTGELFF.

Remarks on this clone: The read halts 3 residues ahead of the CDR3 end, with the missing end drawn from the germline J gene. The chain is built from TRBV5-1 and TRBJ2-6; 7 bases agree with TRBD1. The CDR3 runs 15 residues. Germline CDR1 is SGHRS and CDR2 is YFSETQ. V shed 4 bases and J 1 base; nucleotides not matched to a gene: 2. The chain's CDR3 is CASSQTGSGANVLTF. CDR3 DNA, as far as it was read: TGCGCCAGCAGCCAGACAGGGTCTGGGGCCAACGTC.

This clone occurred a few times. CDR3 DNA, as far as it was read: TGTGCCAGCGGTGAACGAGGGACTCCGCCT. It translates to CASGERGTPP. The whole CDR3 region reads CASGERGTPPQYF. V is TRBV7-3 and J is TRBJ2-4; possibly TRBD2 for D (6 bases). Read data end 3 residues before the CDR3 end; the end is taken from the germline J gene. This CDR3 has 13 residues. CDR1 and CDR2 from the germline V gene are SGHTA and FQGTGA.

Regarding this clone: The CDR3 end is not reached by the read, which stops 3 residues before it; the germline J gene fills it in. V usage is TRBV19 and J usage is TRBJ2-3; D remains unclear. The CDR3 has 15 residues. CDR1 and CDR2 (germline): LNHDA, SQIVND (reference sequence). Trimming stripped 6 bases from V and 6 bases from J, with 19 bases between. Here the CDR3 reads CASSRPLIGADTQYF. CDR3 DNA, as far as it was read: TGTGCCAGTAGCCGGCCCCTAATCGGAGCGGATACG.

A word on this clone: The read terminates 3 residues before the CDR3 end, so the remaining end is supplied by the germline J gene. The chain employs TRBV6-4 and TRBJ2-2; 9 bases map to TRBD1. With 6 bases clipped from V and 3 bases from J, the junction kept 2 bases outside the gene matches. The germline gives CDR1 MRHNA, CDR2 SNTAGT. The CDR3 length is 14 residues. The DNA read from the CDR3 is TGTGCCAGCAGAAGGACAGGGGACACCGGGGAG. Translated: CASRRTGDTGE. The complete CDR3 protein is CASRRTGDTGELFF.

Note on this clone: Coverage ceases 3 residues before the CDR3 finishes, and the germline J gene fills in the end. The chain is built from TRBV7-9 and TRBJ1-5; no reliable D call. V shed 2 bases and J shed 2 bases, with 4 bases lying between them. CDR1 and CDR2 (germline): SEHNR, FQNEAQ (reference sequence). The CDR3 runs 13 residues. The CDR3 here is CASSLQGNQPQHF. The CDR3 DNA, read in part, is TGTGCCAGCAGCTTACAGGGCAATCAGCCC.

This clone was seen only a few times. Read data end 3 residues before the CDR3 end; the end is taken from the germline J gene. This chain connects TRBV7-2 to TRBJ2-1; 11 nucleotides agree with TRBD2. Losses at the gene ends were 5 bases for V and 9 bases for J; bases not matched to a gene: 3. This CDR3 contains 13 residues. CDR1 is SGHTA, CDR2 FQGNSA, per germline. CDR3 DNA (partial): TGTGCCAGCAGCCTCGGACTAGCGGGTGAG. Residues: CASSLGLAGE. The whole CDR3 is CASSLGLAGEQFF.

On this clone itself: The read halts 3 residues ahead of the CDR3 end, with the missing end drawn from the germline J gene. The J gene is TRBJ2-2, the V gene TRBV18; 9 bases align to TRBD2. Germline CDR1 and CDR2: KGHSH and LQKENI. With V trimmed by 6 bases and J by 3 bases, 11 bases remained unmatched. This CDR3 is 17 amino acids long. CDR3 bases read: TGTGCCAGCTCGGCCTTGGATGCGGGAGGGCACACCGGGGAG. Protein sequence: CASSALDAGGHTGE. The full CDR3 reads CASSALDAGGHTGELFF.

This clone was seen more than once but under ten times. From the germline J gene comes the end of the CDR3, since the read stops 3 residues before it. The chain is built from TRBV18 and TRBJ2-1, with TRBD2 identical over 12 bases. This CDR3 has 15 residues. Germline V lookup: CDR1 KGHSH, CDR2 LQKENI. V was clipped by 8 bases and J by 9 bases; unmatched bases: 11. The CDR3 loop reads CASAVTSGRLGEQFF. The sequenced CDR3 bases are TGTGCCAGCGCCGTAACTAGCGGGAGGTTGGGTGAG.

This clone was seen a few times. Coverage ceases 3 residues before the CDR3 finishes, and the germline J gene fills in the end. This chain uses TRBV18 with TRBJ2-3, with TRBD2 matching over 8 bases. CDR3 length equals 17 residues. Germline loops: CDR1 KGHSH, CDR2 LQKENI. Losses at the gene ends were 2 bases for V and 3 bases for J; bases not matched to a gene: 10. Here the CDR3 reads CASSPVGSGSITDTQYF. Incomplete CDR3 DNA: TGTGCCAGCTCACCAGTGGGGAGCGGGAGCATAACAGATACG.

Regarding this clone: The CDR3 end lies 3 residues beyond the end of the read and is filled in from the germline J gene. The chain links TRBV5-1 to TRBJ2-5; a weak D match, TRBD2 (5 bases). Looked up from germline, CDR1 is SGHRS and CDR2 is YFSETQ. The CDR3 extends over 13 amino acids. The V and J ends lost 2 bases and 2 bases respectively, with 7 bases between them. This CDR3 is CASSFSAQETQYF. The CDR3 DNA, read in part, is TGCGCCAGCAGCTTTAGCGCACAAGAGACC.

The covered CDR3 bases are TGTGCCAGCAGTGACTGGACTAGCGGGAGAAGAACCGGGGAG. Its translation: CASSDWTSGRRTGE. The whole CDR3 region reads CASSDWTSGRRTGELFF. The chain is built from TRBV6-4 and TRBJ2-2; TRBD2 aligns across 13 bases. The sequenced fragment ends 3 residues before the CDR3 boundary, so the rest is inferred from the germline J gene. This CDR3 region has 17 residues. Germline trimming cut 1 base from V and 5 bases from J; bases unmatched to any gene: 4. Germline V gives CDR1 MRHNA, CDR2 SNTAGT.

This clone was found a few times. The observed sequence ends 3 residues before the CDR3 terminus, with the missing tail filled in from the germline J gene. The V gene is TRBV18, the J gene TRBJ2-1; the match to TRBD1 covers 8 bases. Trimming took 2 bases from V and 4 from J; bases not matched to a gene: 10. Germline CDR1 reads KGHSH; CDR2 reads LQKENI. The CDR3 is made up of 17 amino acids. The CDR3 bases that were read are TGTGCCAGCTCACCAAGGCCGCAGGGGGCAGCGTACAATGAG. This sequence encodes CASSPRPQGAAYNE. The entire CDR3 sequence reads CASSPRPQGAAYNEQFF.

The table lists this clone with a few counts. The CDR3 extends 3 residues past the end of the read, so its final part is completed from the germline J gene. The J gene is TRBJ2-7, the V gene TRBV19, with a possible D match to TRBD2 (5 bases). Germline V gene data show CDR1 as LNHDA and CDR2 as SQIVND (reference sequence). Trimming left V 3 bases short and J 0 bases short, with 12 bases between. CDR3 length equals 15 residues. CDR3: CASSIRGGSSYEQYF. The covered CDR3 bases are TGTGCCAGTAGTATCCGGGGTGGGAGCTCCTACGAG.

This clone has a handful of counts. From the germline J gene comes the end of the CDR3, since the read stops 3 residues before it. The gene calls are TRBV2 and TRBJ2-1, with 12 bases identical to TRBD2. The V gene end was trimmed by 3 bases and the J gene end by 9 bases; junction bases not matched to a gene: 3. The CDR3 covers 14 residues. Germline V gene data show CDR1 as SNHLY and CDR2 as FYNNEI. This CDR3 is CASSETSGRFEQFF. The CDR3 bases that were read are TGTGCCAGCAGTGAGACTAGCGGGAGATTTGAG.

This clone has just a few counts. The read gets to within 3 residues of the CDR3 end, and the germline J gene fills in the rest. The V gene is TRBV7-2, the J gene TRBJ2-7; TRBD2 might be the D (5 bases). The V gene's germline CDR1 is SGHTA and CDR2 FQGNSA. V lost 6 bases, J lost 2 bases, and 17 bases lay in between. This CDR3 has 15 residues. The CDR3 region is CASRFNTDFAYEQYF. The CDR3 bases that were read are TGTGCCAGCAGGTTTAACACGGACTTCGCCTACGAG.

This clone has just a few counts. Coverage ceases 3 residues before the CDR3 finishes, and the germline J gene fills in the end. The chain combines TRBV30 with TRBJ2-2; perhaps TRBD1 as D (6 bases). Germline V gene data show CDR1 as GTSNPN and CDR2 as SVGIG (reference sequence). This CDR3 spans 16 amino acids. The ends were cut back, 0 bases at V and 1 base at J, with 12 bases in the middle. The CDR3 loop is CAWSVLGQLNTGELFF. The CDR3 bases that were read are TGTGCCTGGAGTGTATTGGGACAACTGAACACCGGGGAG.

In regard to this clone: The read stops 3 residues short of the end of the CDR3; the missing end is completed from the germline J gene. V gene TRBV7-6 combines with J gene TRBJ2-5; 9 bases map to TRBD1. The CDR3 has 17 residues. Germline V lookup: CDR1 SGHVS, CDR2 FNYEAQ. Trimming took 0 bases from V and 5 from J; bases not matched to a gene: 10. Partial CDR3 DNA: TGTGCCAGCAGCTTAGCGCGATGGACAGGGGCCTGGGAGACC. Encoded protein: CASSLARWTGAWET. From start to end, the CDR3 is CASSLARWTGAWETQYF.

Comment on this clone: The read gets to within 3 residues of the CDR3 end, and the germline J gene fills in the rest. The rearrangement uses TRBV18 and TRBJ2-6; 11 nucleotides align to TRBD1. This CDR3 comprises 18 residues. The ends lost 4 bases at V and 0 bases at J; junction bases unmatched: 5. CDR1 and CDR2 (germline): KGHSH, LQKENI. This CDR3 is CASSRPGQGDSGANVLTF. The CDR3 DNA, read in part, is TGTGCCAGCTCACGTCCGGGACAGGGGGACTCTGGGGCCAACGTC.

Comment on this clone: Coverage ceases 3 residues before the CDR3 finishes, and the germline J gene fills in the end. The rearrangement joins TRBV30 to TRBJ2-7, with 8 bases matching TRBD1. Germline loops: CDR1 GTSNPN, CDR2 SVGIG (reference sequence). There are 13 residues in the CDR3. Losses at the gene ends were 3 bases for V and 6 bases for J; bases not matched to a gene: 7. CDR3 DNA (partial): TGTGCCTGGAGCGGCAGGACAGGGTCCGAG. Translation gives CAWSGRTGSE. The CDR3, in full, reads CAWSGRTGSEQYF.

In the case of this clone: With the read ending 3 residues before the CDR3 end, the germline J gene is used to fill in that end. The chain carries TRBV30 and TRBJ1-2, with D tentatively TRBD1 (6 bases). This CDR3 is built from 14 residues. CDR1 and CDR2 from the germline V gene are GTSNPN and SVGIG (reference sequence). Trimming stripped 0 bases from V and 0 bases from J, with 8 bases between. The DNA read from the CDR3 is TGTGCCTGGAGTGTCCCAGGGGCTAACTATGGC. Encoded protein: CAWSVPGANYG. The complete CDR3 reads CAWSVPGANYGYTF.

This CDR3 reads CSVEGRGQETQYF. The part of the CDR3 DNA that was read is TGCAGCGTTGAGGGCAGGGGGCAAGAGACC. The chain couples TRBV29-1 to TRBJ2-5; 7 positions agree with TRBD1. The DNA ends 3 residues before the CDR3 does, and the rest of the CDR3 is filled in from the germline J gene. The length of the CDR3 is 13 residues. Germline CDR1 SQVTM, CDR2 ANQGSEA. V dropped 3 bases and J dropped 2; count of bases not matched to a gene: 3. The full variable domain, its missing parts supplied by reference TRBV29-1 and TRBJ2-5, is SAVISQKPSRDICQRGTSLTIQCQVDSQVTMMFWYRQQPGQSLTLIATANQGSEATYESGFVIDKFPISRPNLTFSTLTVSNMSPEDSSIYLCSVEGRGQETQYFGPGTRLLVL.

The sequenced part of the CDR3 DNA is TGTGCCAGCAGCCGAATAACGACAGGGACGAACACTGAA. It is translated as CASSRITTGTNTE. The full CDR3 is CASSRITTGTNTEAFF. The rearrangement links TRBV7-6 to TRBJ1-1; 7 bases map to TRBD1. The read comes to an end 3 residues before the CDR3 does, leaving the germline J gene to fill in the end. With V trimmed by 5 bases and J by 1 base, 10 bases remained unmatched. The CDR3 totals 16 residues. The germline V gene has CDR1 SGHVS and CDR2 FNYEAQ. Variable domain in full (rest from reference TRBV7-6 and TRBJ1-1): GAGVSQSPRYKVTKRGQDVALRCDPISGHVSLYWYRQALGQGPEFLTYFNYEAQQDKSGLPNDRFSAERPEGSISTLTIQRTEQRDSAMYRCASSRITTGTNTEAFFGQGTRLTVV.

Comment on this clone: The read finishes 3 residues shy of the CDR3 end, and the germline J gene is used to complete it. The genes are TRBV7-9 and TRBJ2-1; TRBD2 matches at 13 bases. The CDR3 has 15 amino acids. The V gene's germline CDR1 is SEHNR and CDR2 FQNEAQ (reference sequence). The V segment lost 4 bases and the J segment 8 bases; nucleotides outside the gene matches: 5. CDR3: CASSSGLAGDYEQFF. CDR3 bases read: TGTGCCAGCAGCTCCGGACTAGCGGGAGATTATGAG. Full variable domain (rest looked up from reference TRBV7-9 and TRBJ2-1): DTGVSQNPRHKITKRGQNVTFRCDPISEHNRLYWYRQTLGQGPEFLTYFQNEAQLEKSRLLSDRFSAERPKGSFSTLEIQRTEQGDSAMYLCASSSGLAGDYEQFFGPGTRLTVL.